This T cell receptor (beta chain) came from a study of T cell repertoires in cytomegalovirus infection. At the level of the study: In public TCR beta signatures, there were indications of both CMV infection and matching HLA type. Study-wide points: HLA-C-restricted CMV clonotypes gave the most frequent clonotype in two of eight donors. Totalled public TCR beta family frequency picked out people who carried CMV plus the relevant HLA.

In this sample, this clonotype turned up many times. Its antigen is currently unknown. One entry per CDR3 protein, called by TCRdb with MiXCR from the reads. The sample has roughly 500,000 distinct CDR3 sequences; approximately 10% are singletons. The CDR3 has 15 residues. Germline-derived CDR1 and CDR2 are SGHVS and FQNEAQ. V lost 1 base, J lost 3 bases, and 12 bases lay in between. Sequencing was done on a sample of PBMCs. This clonotype was sampled from a human donor in good health (CMV status not recorded). Some clones in this sample may be carry-over from other donors' samples. The V and J genes are TRBV7-8 and TRBJ1-1, with D possibly matching TRBD1 (5 bases). As DNA, the CDR3 is TGTGCCAGCAGCTTAGGAGGGGATATTGACACTGAAGCTTTCTTT. Translation: CASSLGGDIDTEAFF.